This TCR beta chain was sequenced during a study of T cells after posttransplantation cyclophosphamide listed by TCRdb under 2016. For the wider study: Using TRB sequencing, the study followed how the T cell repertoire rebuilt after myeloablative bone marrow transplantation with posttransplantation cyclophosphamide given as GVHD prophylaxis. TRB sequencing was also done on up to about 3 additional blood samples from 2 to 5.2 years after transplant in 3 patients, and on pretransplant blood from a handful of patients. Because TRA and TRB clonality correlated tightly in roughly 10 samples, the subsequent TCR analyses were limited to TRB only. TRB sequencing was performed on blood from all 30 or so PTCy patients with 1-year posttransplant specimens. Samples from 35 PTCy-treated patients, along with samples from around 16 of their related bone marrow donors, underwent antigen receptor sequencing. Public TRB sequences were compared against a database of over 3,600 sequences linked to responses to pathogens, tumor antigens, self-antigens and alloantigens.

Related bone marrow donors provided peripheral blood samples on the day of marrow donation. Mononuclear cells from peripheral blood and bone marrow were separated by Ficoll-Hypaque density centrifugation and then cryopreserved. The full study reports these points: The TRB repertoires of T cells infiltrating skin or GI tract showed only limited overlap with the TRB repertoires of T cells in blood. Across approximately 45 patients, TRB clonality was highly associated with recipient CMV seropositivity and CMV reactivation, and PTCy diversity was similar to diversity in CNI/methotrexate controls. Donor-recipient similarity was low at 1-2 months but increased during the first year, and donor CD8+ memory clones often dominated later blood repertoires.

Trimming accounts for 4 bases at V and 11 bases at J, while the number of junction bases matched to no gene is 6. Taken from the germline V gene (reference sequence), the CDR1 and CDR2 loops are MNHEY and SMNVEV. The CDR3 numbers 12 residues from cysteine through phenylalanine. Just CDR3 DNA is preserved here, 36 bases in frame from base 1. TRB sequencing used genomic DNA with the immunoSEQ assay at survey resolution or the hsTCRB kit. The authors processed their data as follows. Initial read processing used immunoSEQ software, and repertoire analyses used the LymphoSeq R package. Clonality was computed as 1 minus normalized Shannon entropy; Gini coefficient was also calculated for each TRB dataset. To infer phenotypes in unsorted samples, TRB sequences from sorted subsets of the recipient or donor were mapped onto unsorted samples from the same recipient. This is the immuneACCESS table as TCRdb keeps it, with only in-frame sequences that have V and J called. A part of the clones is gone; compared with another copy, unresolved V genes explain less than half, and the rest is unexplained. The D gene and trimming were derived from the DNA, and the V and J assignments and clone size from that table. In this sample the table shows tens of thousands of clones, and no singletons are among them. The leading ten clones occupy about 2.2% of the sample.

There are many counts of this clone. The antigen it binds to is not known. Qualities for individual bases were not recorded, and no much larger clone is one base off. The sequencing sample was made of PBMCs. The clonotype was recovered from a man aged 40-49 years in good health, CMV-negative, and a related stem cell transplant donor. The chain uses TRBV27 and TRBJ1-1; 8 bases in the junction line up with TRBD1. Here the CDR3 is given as CASSYTTGEAFF. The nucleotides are TGTGCCAGCAGTTACACGACAGGGGAGGCTTTCTTT.